Sequencing of this T cell receptor (beta chain) was carried out in a study of control samples from healthy donors and cancer patients. Unmatched junction bases numbered 7, after V lost 2 bases and J lost 5 bases. The V gene's germline CDR1 is MNHNS and CDR2 SASEGT. The CDR3 is made up of 15 amino acids. The table came from immunoSEQ multiplex PCR; TCRdb's copy has only in-frame clones and leaves some out. Here the sample spans 210,000 or so clones, 90% to 95% being singletons. This rearrangement joins TRBV6-1 to TRBJ1-1, with 8 nucleotides matching TRBD1. The TCR sequence derives from a man aged 30 to 39 in good health. The sequencing sample was made of blood. CDR3 protein: CASSELTGGGTEAFF. In nucleotides, the CDR3 is TGTGCCAGCAGTGAATTAACAGGGGGTGGGACTGAAGCTTTCTTT.